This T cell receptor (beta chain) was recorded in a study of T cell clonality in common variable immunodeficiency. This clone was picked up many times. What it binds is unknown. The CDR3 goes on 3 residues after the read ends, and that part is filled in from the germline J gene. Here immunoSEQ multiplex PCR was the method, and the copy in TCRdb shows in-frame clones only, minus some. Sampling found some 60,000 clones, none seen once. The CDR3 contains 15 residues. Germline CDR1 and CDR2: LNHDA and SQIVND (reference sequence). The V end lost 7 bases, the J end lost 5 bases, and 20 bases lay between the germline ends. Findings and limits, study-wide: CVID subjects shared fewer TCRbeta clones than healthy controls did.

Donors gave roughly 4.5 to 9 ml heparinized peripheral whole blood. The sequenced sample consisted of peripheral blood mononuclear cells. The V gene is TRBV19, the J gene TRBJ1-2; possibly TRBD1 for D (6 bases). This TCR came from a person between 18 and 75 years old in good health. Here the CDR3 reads CASKPGQTDRYGYTF. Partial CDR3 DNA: TGTGCCAGTAAACCCGGACAGACGGACAGATATGGC.